A selection of T cell receptor beta chains follows, all from one sample in a study of beta chain features in type 1 diabetes. Sequencing used immunoSEQ multiplex PCR; TCRdb keeps in-frame clones, though not all of them. Seen here are some 640,000 clones, around 15% observed once, and the top ten hold 0.035% to 0.04%. Source material: naive CD4+ T cells from blood. Source of these receptors: a man in his late teens or twenties with type 1 diabetes. The conserved cysteine and the conserved F or W are not part of the CDR3 here.

J gene,V gene,CDR3 protein
TRBJ2-1,TRBV5-1,ASSRTRVGYNEQF
TRBJ1-5,TRBV28,ASITLPNQPQH
TRBJ2-1,TRBV7-2,ASSSRGGSYNEQF
TRBJ1-5,TRBV4-1,ASSQGQTNNQPQH
TRBJ1-2,TRBV29-1,SVRGGSYGYT
TRBJ1-5,TRBV5-8,ASRRGPGNQPQH
TRBJ2-7,TRBV6-5,ASSSTGGLSEQY
TRBJ2-4,TRBV2,ASSGSGAKNIQY
TRBJ1-1,TRBV5-4,ASSGATVGTEAF
TRBJ1-2,TRBV6-5,ASSYRALDSYGYT
TRBJ1-6,TRBV28,ASSSLQGRGSPLH
TRBJ2-3,TRBV28,ASSVTGLAGSTDTQY
TRBJ2-2,TRBV7-6,ASSLARAQRNTGELF
TRBJ2-7,TRBV4-3,ASSQATRPGVYEQY
TRBJ1-4,TRBV6-5,ASRTGVVSEKLF
TRBJ2-7,TRBV7-2,ASSLAGERREQY
TRBJ2-3,TRBV5-1,ASSLGLVEDTQY
TRBJ1-1,TRBV30,AWRSPGYMNTEAF
TRBJ2-7,TRBV6-5,ASSRSGTGGYEQY
TRBJ1-1,TRBV4-1,ASSQPTGRNTEAF